This T cell receptor beta chain appears in the sequencing data of a study of blood T cell repertoires in COVID-19. Remarks on this clone: Relative to the germline gene, one junction end is altered; a read error may explain this.

CDR1 and CDR2 (germline): SSHAT, FNYEAQ (reference sequence). The CDR3 covers 15 residues. TCRdb's copy holds only in-frame clones and misses some; the assay was immunoSEQ multiplex PCR. The table includes about 210,000 clones, approximately 81% detected once. This chain links TRBV7-7 with TRBJ2-5; 8 nucleotides match TRBD1. Sequencing was performed on peripheral blood. This TCR was sampled from a woman older than 75 with COVID-19, enrolled during active disease. CDR3 residues: CASSRRQGNQETQYF. The CDR3 DNA reads as TGTGCTAGCAGCCGACGACAGGGGAACCAAGAGACCCAGTACTTC.